This TCR beta chain was obtained from a study of shared clonotypes between healthy human individuals. About the research overall: Plates per donor: three CD4 naive, three CD4 memory, two CD8 naive, one CD8 memory. Overall study findings and caveats: The sharing of roughly 5% of naive CD4 clonotypes was seen across several donors. It was expected that sequencing depth would affect clonotype sharing among donors.

When replicate PCRs were run on sorted subsets, they used about 220 ng DNA, around 33,000 T cell genomes. The method was immunoSEQ multiplex PCR; TCRdb's version includes in-frame clones alone and lacks a portion of them. The table lists around 2,000,000 clones, approximately 94% of them singletons. CDR1 and CDR2 (germline): MNHEY, SMNVEV (reference sequence). The CDR3 extends over 15 amino acids. V was pared by 3 bases and J by 0 bases, with 9 bases between. As defined, naive CD8 cells were CD45RO-negative and positively selected for CCR7, with terminally differentiated effector memory CD45RA+ cells excluded. Remarks on this clone: The antigen remains undetermined.

V is TRBV27 and J is TRBJ2-1; no clear D. This sequence was found in a man aged 18 to 35 in good health. Some clones in this sample may be carry-over from other donors' samples. The sequenced material came from naive CD8+ T cells from PBMCs. The CDR3 protein is CASSLRHVSYNEQFF. The CDR3 coding sequence is TGTGCCAGCAGTTTGCGGCACGTCTCCTACAATGAGCAGTTCTTC.